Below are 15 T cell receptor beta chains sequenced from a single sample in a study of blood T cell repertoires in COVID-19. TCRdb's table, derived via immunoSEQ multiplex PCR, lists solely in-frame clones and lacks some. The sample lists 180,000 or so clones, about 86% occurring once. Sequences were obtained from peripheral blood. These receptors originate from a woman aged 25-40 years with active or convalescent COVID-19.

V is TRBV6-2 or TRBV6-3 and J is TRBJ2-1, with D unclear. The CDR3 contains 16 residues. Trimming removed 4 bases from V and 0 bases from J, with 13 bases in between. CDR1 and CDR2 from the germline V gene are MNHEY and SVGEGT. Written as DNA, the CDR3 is TGTGCCAGCAGTTTTGAGATTCGGAGCTCCTACAATGAGCAGTTCTTC. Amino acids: CASSFEIRSSYNEQFF.

In nucleotides, the CDR3 is TGTGCCATCAGTGAGTTCTTACAGGGGGCGAATATACCTCAGCCCCAGCATTTT. Its translation: CAISEFLQGANIPQPQHF. The V call is TRBV10-3, the J call TRBJ1-5; 9 nucleotides agree with TRBD1. The germline V gene has CDR1 ENHRY and CDR2 SYGVKD. J lost 6 bases, V lost 1 base, and 13 bases had no gene match. This CDR3 is built from 18 residues.

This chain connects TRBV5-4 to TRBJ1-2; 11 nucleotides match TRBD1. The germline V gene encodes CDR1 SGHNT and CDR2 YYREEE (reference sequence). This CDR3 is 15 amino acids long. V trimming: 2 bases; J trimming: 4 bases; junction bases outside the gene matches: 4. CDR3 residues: CASSLGQGAVYGYTF. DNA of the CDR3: TGTGCCAGCAGCTTAGGACAGGGGGCCGTCTATGGCTACACCTTC.

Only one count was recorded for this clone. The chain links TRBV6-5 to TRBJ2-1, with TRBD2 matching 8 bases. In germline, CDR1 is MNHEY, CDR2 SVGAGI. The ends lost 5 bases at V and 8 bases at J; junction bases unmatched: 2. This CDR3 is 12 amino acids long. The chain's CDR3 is CASSRTSHEQFF. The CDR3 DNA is TGTGCCAGCAGTCGGACTAGCCATGAGCAGTTCTTC.

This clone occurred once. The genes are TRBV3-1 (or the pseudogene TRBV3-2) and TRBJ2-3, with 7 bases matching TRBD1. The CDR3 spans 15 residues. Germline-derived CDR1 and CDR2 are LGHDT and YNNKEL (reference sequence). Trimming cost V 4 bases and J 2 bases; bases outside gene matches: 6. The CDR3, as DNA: TGTGCCAGCAGCCTCCTGACAGGGTCCACAGATACGCAGTATTTT. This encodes CASSLLTGSTDTQYF.

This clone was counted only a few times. The CDR3 DNA is TGTGCCAGCAGGTACAACCTACAGGAACCGAACACTGAAGCTTTCTTT. It translates to CASRYNLQEPNTEAFF. This chain links TRBV5-5 with TRBJ1-1, with D possibly being TRBD1 (5 bases). CDR3 length: 16 amino acids. V was clipped by 5 bases and J by 1 base, with 18 bases between them. CDR1 is SGHKS, CDR2 YYEKEE, per germline (reference sequence).

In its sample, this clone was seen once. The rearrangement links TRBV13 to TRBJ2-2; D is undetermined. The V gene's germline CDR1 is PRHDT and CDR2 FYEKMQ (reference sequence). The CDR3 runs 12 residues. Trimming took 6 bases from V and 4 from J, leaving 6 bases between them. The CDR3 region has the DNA TGTGCCAGCAGGTCGGGCACCGGGGAGCTGTTTTTT. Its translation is CASRSGTGELFF.

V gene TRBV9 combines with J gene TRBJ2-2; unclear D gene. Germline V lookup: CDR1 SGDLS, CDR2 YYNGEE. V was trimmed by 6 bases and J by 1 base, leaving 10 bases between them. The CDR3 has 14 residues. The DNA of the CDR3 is TGTGCCAGCAAGGAGCGCGTGAACACCGGGGAGCTGTTTTTT. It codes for CASKERVNTGELFF.

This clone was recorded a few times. CDR3: CASSLEVTGGFNEQFF. CDR3 in DNA: TGCGCCAGCAGCTTGGAGGTGACAGGGGGTTTCAATGAGCAGTTCTTC. J is TRBJ2-1 and V is TRBV5-1; 9 positions agree with TRBD1. This CDR3 has 16 residues. The V gene end was trimmed by 0 bases and the J gene end by 6 bases; junction bases not matched to a gene: 7. CDR1 is SGHRS and CDR2 is YFSETQ in the germline V gene.

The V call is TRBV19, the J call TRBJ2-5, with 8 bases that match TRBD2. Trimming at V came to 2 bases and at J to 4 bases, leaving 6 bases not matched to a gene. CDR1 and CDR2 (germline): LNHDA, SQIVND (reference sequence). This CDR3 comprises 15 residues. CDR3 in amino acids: CASSISGGPGETQYF. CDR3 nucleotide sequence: TGTGCCAGTAGTATATCGGGAGGGCCAGGAGAGACCCAGTACTTC.

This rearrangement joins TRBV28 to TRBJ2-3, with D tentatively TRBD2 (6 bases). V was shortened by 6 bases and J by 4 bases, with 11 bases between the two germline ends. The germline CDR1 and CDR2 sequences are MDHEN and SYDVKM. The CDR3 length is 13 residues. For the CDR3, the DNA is TGTGCCAGCAGAACGGACTACCCAGATACGCAGTATTTT. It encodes CASRTDYPDTQYF.

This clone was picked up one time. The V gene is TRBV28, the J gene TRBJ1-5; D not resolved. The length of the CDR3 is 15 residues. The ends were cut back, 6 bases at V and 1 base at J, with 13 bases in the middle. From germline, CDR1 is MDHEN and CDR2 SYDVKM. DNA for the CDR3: TGTGCCAGCAGGCCGACAACATTAAGCAATCAGCCCCAGCATTTT. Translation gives CASRPTTLSNQPQHF.

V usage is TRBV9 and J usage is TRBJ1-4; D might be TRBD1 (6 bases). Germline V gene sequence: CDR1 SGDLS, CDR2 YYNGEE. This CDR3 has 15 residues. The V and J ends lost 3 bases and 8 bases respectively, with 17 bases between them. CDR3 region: CASSAQGLRPEKLFF. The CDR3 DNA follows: TGTGCCAGCAGCGCCCAGGGGCTGAGGCCCGAAAAACTGTTTTTT. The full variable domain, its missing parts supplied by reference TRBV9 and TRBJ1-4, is DSGVTQTPKHLITATGQRVTLRCSPRSGDLSVYWYQQSLDQGLQFLIQYYNGEERAKGNILERFSAQQFPDLHSELNLSSLELGDSALYFCASSAQGLRPEKLFFGSGTQLSVL.

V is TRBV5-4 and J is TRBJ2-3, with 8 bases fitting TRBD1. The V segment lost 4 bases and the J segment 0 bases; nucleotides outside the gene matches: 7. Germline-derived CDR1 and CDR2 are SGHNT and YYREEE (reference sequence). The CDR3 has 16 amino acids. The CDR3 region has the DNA TGTGCCAGCAGCCCGCGGACAGGGCCGAGCACAGATACGCAGTATTTT. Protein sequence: CASSPRTGPSTDTQYF.

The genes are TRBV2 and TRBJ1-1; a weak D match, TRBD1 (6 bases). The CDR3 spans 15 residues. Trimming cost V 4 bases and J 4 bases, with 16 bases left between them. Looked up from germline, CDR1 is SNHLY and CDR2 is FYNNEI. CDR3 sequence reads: CASSALTGSGTEAFF. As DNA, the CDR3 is TGTGCCAGCAGTGCCTTAACAGGGTCGGGCACTGAAGCTTTCTTT.